This T cell receptor (beta chain) was sequenced in a study of a mutant IDH1 vaccine in newly diagnosed glioma. On the study more broadly: The vaccination schedule gave patients eight doses in weeks 1, 3, 5, 7, 11, 15, 19 and 23. The treated population exhibited a male proportion of around 62%, a female proportion of 37.5%, and a mean age of 40.4 years. Notes on the study in general: Changes in top peripheral clonotypes did not appear linked to pseudoprogression.

Time point reported: week 23, last vaccination. Each vaccine dose was 300 ug of mutant IDH1 20-mer peptide, with topical imiquimod. To note about this clone: What it binds is unknown.

This table comes from immunoSEQ multiplex PCR, and its TCRdb copy is limited to in-frame clones, with some not included. The sample lists 70,000 to 95,000 clones, approximately 85% occurring once. The sequences come from PBMCs, collected from a glioma patient whose treatment included an IDH1 peptide vaccine. The sequence was obtained from a woman aged 50 to 65 with glioma.

CDR3 nucleotides: TGTGCCAGCAGCCCAATTTCCGGGACAGGGTCCTACGAGCAGTACTTC. This encodes CASSPISGTGSYEQYF. V gene TRBV6-6 combines with J gene TRBJ2-7; 9 positions match TRBD1. V gave up 6 bases and J gave up 1 base; unmatched junction bases: 10. Germline loops: CDR1 MNHNY, CDR2 SVGAGI (reference sequence). The CDR3 is 16 amino acids.